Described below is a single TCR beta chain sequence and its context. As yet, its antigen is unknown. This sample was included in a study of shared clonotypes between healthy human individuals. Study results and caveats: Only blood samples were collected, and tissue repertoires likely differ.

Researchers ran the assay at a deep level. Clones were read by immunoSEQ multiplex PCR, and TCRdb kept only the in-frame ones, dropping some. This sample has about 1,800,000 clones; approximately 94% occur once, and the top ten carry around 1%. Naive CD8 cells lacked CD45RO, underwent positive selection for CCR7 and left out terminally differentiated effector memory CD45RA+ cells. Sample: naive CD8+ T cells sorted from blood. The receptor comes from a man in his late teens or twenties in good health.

CDR3 nucleotide sequence: TGCAGCGTTGAGGGGGACGGACCCTACGAGCAGTACTTC. It yields the protein CSVEGDGPYEQYF. The chain is built from TRBV29-1 and TRBJ2-7; D possibly uses TRBD1 or TRBD2 (5 bases each). Germline V gene sequence: CDR1 SQVTM, CDR2 ANQGSEA. There are 13 residues in the CDR3. The V end lost 3 bases, the J end lost 2 bases, and 11 bases lay between the germline ends.